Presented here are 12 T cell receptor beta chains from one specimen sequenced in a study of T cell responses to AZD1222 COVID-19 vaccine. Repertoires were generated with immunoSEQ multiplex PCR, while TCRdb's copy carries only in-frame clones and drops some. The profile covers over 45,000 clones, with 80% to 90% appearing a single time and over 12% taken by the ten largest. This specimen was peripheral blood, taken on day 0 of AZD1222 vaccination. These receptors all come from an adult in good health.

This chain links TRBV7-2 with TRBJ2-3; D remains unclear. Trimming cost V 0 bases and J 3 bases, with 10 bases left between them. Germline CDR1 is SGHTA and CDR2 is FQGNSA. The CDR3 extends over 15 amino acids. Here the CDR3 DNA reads TGTGCCAGCAGCTTAGCGGTTGGTGTGACAGATACGCAGTATTTT. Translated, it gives CASSLAVGVTDTQYF.

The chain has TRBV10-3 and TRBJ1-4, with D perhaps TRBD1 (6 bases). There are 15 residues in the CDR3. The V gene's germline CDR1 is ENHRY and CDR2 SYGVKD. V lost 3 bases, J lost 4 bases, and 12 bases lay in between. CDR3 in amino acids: CAISDPKGGNEKLFF. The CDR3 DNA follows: TGTGCCATCAGTGATCCGAAAGGGGGTAATGAAAAACTGTTTTTT.

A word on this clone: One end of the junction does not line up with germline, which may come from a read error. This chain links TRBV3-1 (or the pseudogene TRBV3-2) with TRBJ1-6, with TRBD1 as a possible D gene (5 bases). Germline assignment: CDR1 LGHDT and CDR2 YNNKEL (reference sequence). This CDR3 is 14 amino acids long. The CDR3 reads CVSSQPQDHSPLHF. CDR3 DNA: TGTGTCAGCAGCCAACCACAGGACCATTCACCCCTCCACTTT.

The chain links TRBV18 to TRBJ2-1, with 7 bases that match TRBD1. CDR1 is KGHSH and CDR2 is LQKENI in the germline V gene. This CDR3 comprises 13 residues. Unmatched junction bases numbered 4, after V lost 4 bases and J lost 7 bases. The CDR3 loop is CASSQTGVNEQFF. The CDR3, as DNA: TGTGCCAGCTCACAAACAGGGGTGAATGAGCAGTTCTTC.

The CDR3 bases are TGCGCCAGCAGCCCTAGCGGGGGGGCCTACGAGCAGTACTTC. It yields the protein CASSPSGGAYEQYF. The gene calls are TRBV10-1 and TRBJ2-7; 12 nucleotides line up with TRBD2. Trimming removed 6 bases from V and 2 bases from J; junction bases left unmatched: 2. Germline values: CDR1 WNHNN, CDR2 SYGVQD (reference sequence). This CDR3 is built from 14 residues.

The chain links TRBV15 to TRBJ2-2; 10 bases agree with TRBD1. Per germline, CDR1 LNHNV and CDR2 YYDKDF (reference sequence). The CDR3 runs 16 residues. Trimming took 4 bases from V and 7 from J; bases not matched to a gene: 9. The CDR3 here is CATSKGTGDFGGELFF. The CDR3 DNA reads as TGTGCCACCAGCAAGGGGACAGGGGATTTTGGCGGGGAGCTGTTTTTT.

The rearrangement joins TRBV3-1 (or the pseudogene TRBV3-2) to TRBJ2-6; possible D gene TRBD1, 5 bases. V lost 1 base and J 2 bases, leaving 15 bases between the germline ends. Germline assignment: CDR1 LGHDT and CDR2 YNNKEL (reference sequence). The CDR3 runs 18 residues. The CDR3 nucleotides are TGTGCCAGCAGCCAAGCGTACACAGGTTCCACTGGGGCCAACGTCCTGACTTTC. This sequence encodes CASSQAYTGSTGANVLTF.

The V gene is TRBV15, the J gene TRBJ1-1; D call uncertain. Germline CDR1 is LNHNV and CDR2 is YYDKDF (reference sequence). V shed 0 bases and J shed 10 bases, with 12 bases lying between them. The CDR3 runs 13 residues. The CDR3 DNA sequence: TGTGCCACCAGCAGAGATCTCTGGCAGGCAGCTTTCTTT. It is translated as CATSRDLWQAAFF.

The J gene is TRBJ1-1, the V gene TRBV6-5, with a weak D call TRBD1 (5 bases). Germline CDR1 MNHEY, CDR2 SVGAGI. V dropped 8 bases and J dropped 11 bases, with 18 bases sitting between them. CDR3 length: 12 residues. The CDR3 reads CASFRDLLVAFF. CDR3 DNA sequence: TGTGCCAGCTTCCGGGACCTTCTGGTGGCTTTCTTT.

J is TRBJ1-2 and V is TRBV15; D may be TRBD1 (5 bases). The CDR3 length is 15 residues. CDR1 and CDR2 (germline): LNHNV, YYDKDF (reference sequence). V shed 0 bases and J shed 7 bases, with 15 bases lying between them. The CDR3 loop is CATSRDSYRSVGYTF. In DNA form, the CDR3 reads TGTGCCACCAGCAGAGATTCGTACAGGTCGGTTGGCTACACCTTC. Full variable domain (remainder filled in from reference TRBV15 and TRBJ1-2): DAMVIQNPRYQVTQFGKPVTLSCSQTLNHNVMYWYQQKSSQAPKLLFHYYDKDFNNEADTPDNFQSRRPNTSFCFLDIRSPGLGDTAMYLCATSRDSYRSVGYTFGSGTRLTVV.

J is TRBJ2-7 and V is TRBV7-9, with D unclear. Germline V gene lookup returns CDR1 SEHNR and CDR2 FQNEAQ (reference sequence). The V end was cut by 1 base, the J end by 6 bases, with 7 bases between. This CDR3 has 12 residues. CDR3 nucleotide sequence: TGTGCCAGCAGCTTAGAGATGTTCGAGCAGTACTTC. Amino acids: CASSLEMFEQYF.

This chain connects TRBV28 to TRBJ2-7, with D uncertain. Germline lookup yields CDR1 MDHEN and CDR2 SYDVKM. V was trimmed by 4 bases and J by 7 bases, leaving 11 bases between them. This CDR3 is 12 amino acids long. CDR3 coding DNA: TGTGCCAGCAGTTCCCCTATACGGGAGCAGTACTTC. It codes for CASSSPIREQYF.